This T cell receptor (beta chain) emerged from a study of blood T cell repertoires in COVID-19. Overall study context: The cDNA or gDNA used as material had been derived from T cells, B-cell-depleted T cells, or PBMCs.

The assay was immunoSEQ multiplex PCR, and TCRdb's table has in-frame clones only and misses some. The top ten clones hold about 2.6% of a sample with 200,000 to 250,000 clones, 88% of them seen once. The CDR3 consists of 15 residues. Germline V gene sequence: CDR1 MNHNY, CDR2 SVGAGI (reference sequence). V gave up 7 bases and J gave up 1 base, with 14 bases separating them. The specimen sequenced was PBMCs or T cells enriched from blood (not recorded which). This sequence joins TRBV6-6 and TRBJ1-5, with TRBD1 as a possible D gene (6 bases). This TCR derives from a woman in her twenties or thirties who had recovered from COVID-19. The CDR3 reads CASIRGQGSNQPQHF. CDR3 DNA: TGTGCCAGCATTCGGGGGCAGGGAAGCAATCAGCCCCAGCATTTT.